This TCR beta chain was captured in a study of breast tumors, draining lymph nodes, adjacent tissues. TCRdb recomputed calls from the multiplex PCR reads with MiXCR, one row per CDR3 protein. The data hold tens of thousands of distinct CDR3 sequences, with around 52% observed a single time. The table lists this clonotype with many counts. V was trimmed by 6 bases and J by 7 bases, leaving 7 bases between them. This CDR3 has 11 amino acids. Germline V gives CDR1 KGHSH, CDR2 LQKENI. The chain uses TRBV18 and TRBJ2-1, with D maybe TRBD1 (5 bases). The clonotype comes from a female donor with breast cancer. Some clones in this sample may be carry-over from other donors' samples. The specimen sequenced was breast tumor tissue. CDR3 amino acids: CASSPGNEQFF. The DNA of the CDR3 is TGTGCCAGCTCTCCAGGGAATGAGCAGTTCTTC.